The rows below give T cell receptor beta chains drawn from one sample of a study of T cells in Graves' hyperthyroidism and ophthalmopathy. Each CDR3 protein is one row after TCRdb ran MiXCR on the multiplex PCR reads. The repertoire holds about 52,000 distinct CDR3 sequences, with about half as singletons. Specimen: blood. All receptors derive from a woman aged 45-59 years with Graves' ophthalmopathy. The CDR3 runs from the conserved cysteine through the conserved F or W. D genes are given only for firm matches. Clone size is stated in some rows and not others, as once, few, many or a class when expanded.

v_call,d_call,j_call,clone_size,cdr3_aa,cdr3_nt
TRBV3-1,-,TRBJ1-1,few,CASSQDDGGLAEAFF,TGTGCCAGCAGCCAAGATGATGGCGGTTTGGCTGAAGCTTTCTTT
TRBV30,TRBD2,TRBJ2-5,-,CAWSGLADQETQYF,TGTGCCTGGAGTGGTCTAGCGGACCAAGAGACCCAGTACTTC
TRBV7-8,-,TRBJ2-5,-,CASSADEGGETQYF,TGTGCCAGCAGCGCCGACGAAGGGGGAGAGACCCAGTACTTC
TRBV7-3,-,TRBJ2-3,-,CASSRGVDTQYF,TGTGCCAGCAGCAGAGGGGTAGATACGCAGTATTTT
TRBV5-1,TRBD1,TRBJ2-7,-,CTSSPDVTGTGEGQYF,TGCACCAGCAGCCCTGACGTAACCGGGACAGGGGAAGGTCAGTACTTC
TRBV7-9,TRBD1,TRBJ1-3,-,CASSRDRGDTIYF,TGTGCCAGCAGTCGCGACAGGGGTGACACCATATATTTT
TRBV15,TRBD2,TRBJ2-3,many,CATSRDHRGLAGGSTDTQYF,TGTGCCACCAGCAGAGATCACCGAGGACTAGCGGGAGGGAGCACAGATACGCAGTATTTT
TRBV4-1,-,TRBJ2-7,many,CASSQDSGLYEQYF,TGCGCCAGCAGCCAAGACTCCGGACTCTACGAGCAGTACTTC
TRBV20-1,-,TRBJ2-6,once,CSASNSGANVLTF,TGCAGTGCTAGTAACTCTGGGGCCAACGTCCTGACTTTC
TRBV7-2,-,TRBJ2-7,-,CVSSQKGETYGQYF,TGCGTCAGCAGCCAGAAGGGGGAGACCTACGGGCAGTACTTC
TRBV7-9,-,TRBJ1-6,-,CASSRTDYNSPLHF,TGTGCCAGCAGCCGTACAGACTATAATTCACCCCTCCACTTT
TRBV3-1,TRBD1,TRBJ2-2,few,CASNRGSTGELFF,TGTGCCAGCAACAGGGGGTCGACCGGGGAGCTGTTTTTT
TRBV14,TRBD2,TRBJ2-1,many,CASSPYRLAGVYNEQFF,TGTGCCAGCAGCCCATACCGACTAGCGGGAGTCTACAATGAGCAGTTCTTC
TRBV4-2,-,TRBJ1-6,many,CASSQDLGARGAPLHF,TGTGCCAGCAGCCAAGATCTCGGGGCTCGAGGGGCACCCCTCCACTTT
TRBV20-1,-,TRBJ1-4,-,CSARDKTNEKLFF,TGCAGTGCTAGGGACAAGACTAATGAAAAACTGTTTTTT
TRBV7-3,TRBD2,TRBJ2-7,-,CASSSRGLAGGEQYF,TGTGCCAGCAGCTCCCGTGGACTAGCGGGAGGCGAGCAGTACTTC
TRBV9,-,TRBJ2-1,-,CASSIVGHGVGEQFF,TGTGCCAGCAGCATAGTGGGCCATGGGGTGGGTGAGCAGTTCTTC
TRBV10-1,TRBD2,TRBJ2-7,once,CASSESFQRESDEQYF,TGCGCCAGCAGTGAGTCGTTCCAGCGGGAGTCCGACGAGCAGTACTTC
TRBV7-8,-,TRBJ1-2,-,CASSFYRDTGEYGYTF,TGTGCCAGCAGTTTTTACCGGGACACGGGGGAGTATGGCTACACCTTC
TRBV7-2,TRBD1,TRBJ2-5,many,CASSFRGQGGETQYF,TGTGCCAGCAGCTTTAGGGGACAGGGTGGTGAGACCCAGTACTTC
TRBV5-1,TRBD1,TRBJ2-7,many,CASTRDRERTYEQYF,TGCGCCAGCACCCGAGACAGGGAAAGAACCTACGAGCAGTACTTC
TRBV5-1,-,TRBJ2-5,many,CASSYTGETQYF,TGCGCCAGCAGCTATACCGGGGAGACCCAGTACTTC
TRBV16,-,TRBJ1-4,many,CASSQLEKLFF,TGTGCCAGCAGCCAACTTGAAAAACTGTTTTTT
TRBV20-1,TRBD2,TRBJ2-1,many,CSARSLAGGEQFF,TGCAGTGCTAGATCTTTAGCGGGAGGTGAGCAGTTCTTC
TRBV2,TRBD1,TRBJ1-2,-,CASKTGTGFGYTF,TGTGCCAGTAAAACCGGGACAGGGTTTGGCTACACCTTC
TRBV20-1,TRBD2,TRBJ2-3,many,CSARTSGRGGADTQYF,TGCAGTGCTCGGACTAGCGGGAGGGGAGGTGCAGATACGCAGTATTTT
TRBV7-2,-,TRBJ1-6,medium-sized,CASSLAGQPNNSPLHF,TGTGCCAGCAGCTTAGCCGGGCAACCCAATAATTCACCCCTCCACTTT
TRBV9,TRBD1,TRBJ2-7,many,CASSPHGAGGSYEQYF,TGTGCCAGCAGCCCGCACGGGGCAGGGGGCTCCTACGAGCAGTACTTC
TRBV7-3,TRBD2,TRBJ2-5,many,CASSSLAGPQETQYF,TGTGCCAGCAGCTCTCTAGCGGGGCCCCAAGAGACCCAGTACTTC
TRBV11-1,-,TRBJ1-4,-,CASSQEAANEKLFF,TGTGCCAGCAGCCAAGAGGCAGCTAATGAAAAACTGTTTTTT
TRBV7-9,-,TRBJ1-4,-,CASSQGATNEKLFF,TGTGCCAGCAGCCAAGGGGCAACTAATGAAAAACTGTTTTTT
TRBV25-1,-,TRBJ2-6,medium-sized,CASMGVQGTSGANVLTF,TGTGCCAGCATGGGCGTCCAGGGAACCTCTGGGGCCAACGTCCTGACTTTC
TRBV5-4,TRBD2,TRBJ2-2,many,CASSLDSGVRTGELFF,TGTGCCAGCAGCTTGGACAGCGGGGTTCGGACCGGGGAGCTGTTTTTT
TRBV7-2,-,TRBJ2-2,-,CASSEGTMNTGGLFF,TGTGCCAGCAGCGAAGGGACCATGAACACCGGGGGGCTGTTTTTT
TRBV6-5,TRBD2,TRBJ2-4,-,CASRYTSDVAKNIQYF,TGTGCCAGCAGGTACACTAGCGACGTAGCCAAAAACATTCAGTACTTC
TRBV20-1,TRBD2,TRBJ2-6,many,CSARRPSSGTGSGANVLTF,TGCAGTGCTAGGCGTCCATCTAGCGGGACTGGCTCTGGGGCCAACGTCCTGACTTTC
TRBV7-3,TRBD2,TRBJ2-1,many,CASSLPGGEQFF,TGTGCCAGCAGCTTACCGGGGGGTGAGCAGTTCTTC